This T cell receptor beta chain was observed in a study of Ad26.COV2.S vaccination and SARS-CoV-2 variants (dated by TCRdb to the early 2020s). Regarding the research as a whole: Donors in the vaccine arm were drawn from COV1001, a phase I-IIa trial of Ad26.COV2.S in healthy adults that was multicentre, randomized, double-blind and placebo-controlled. Ad26.COV2.S was given intramuscularly at 5x10^10 or 1x10^11 viral particles, as a single shot or as two shots 56 days apart. TCRbeta repertoire sequencing was used to assess the specificity and breadth of SARS-CoV-2-reactive T cell receptors after Ad26.COV2.S vaccination. The TCR-sequenced set comprised approximately 30 samples: about 19 Ad26.COV2.S vaccine recipients, 5 placebo recipients and 8 SARS-CoV-2 convalescent individuals. Trial participants were randomized into five groups of five, in which low-dose or high-dose Ad26.COV2.S was given once or twice, or placebo was given on both occasions. Blinding of investigators to trial group allocation was maintained during experiments and outcome assessment.

On the study overall, not on this receptor specifically: The study lacked the statistical power to compare responses across vaccine doses or regimens. Non-spike TCR breadth was comparable between vaccine and placebo recipients, consistent with the vaccine containing only spike. According to the authors, total T cell responses may have been underestimated by the TCR breadth and depth analyses. Substantial breadth of spike-specific CD8+ and CD4+ T cell responses was reported after vaccination. Compared with placebo recipients, Ad26.COV2.S recipients showed higher spike-specific TCR breadth (P = 0.0014).

The treatment or condition label on this specimen signifies: roughly 20 received Ad26.COV2.S at low or high dose, single or two shots; a few received placebo; per-sample allocation not given. Repertoires of vaccine and placebo recipients were sequenced from samples collected on day 63 after the first injection. Cohort 1b enrolled some 25 adults aged 18-55 years at a single site in Boston, USA, between 29 July and 7 August 2020. Ad26.COV2.S was a replication-incompetent adenovirus type 26 vector expressing a prefusion-stabilized SARS-CoV-2 spike protein from the original Wuhan strain. The immunoSEQ Assay was used to sequence TCRbeta CDR3 regions. After extraction, genomic DNA underwent amplification by bias-controlled multiplex PCR, followed by high-throughput sequencing. The original methods were these. To quantify the absolute abundance of every unique TCRbeta CDR3 region, sequences were collapsed and filtered. Usable DNA was measured by amplifying reference genes present in all nucleated cells, and TCRbeta template counts were normalized to that usable DNA to estimate T cell fraction. Repertoire TCRs were annotated as SARS-CoV-2-specific by exact matching of V gene, CDR3 amino acid sequence and J gene to a known reactive TCR set. The reference SARS-CoV-2 TCR set was derived from MIRA and filtered for enrichment in COVID-19-positive ImmuneCODE repertoires, a step that removed public or cross-reactive TCRs. Using the MIRA antigens, annotated TCRs were further analysed by specific ORF or by position within an ORF. Breadth was defined as the number of annotated unique rearrangements divided by the total number of unique productive rearrangements, and depth was defined as the summed frequency of the annotated unique rearrangements. Two-sided Wilcoxon rank-sum tests were applied when comparing TCR breadth between groups. This is the immuneACCESS table as TCRdb keeps it, with only in-frame sequences that have V and J called. A part of the clones is gone; compared with another copy, unresolved V genes explain less than half, and the rest is unexplained. V and J calls and clone size are those listed in that table; D and trimming were worked out from the DNA. The sample profile shows around 400,000 clones; around 90% of them were found once. The ten biggest clones cover 12% of the sample.

Via the germline V gene, CDR1 is MNHEY and CDR2 SVGAGI. From the cysteine up to the phenylalanine, the CDR3 has a length of 11 residues. Only the CDR3 DNA stays, 33 bases, in frame from base 1. A distance of 7 bases separates the germline ends of V and J, which lose 6 bases and 7 bases respectively. To note about this clone: Its antigen remains unidentified. Base-call qualities are not available, and no considerably larger clone is one nucleotide away.

Specimen: peripheral blood, collected in a trial of Ad26.COV2.S vaccine versus placebo. The TCR was taken from a person between 18 and 65 years old who received the Ad26.COV2.S COVID-19 vaccine or a placebo. The rearrangement joined TRBV6-5 to TRBJ2-1; no D gene can be assigned with confidence. The DNA sequence follows: TGTGCCAGCAGCCGACATAATGAGCAGTTCTTC. Translated, it reads CASSRHNEQFF.